This T cell receptor beta chain was observed in a study of blood T cells in healthy people across ages. Primed by a sample-barcoded 5' primer and a J-beta primer mix, a second PCR proceeded for about 7 to 11 cycles. TCRdb reanalysed the 5' RACE reads using MiXCR and keeps one entry per CDR3 protein. Seen here are 1.5 million to 2 million distinct CDR3 sequences, roughly 30% observed once, and the top ten hold more than 6%. The sequence derives from a woman aged 25 to 45 in good health. What was sequenced was blood.

This CDR3 is CASSRPKEQPRETQYF. The CDR3 nucleotides read TGTGCCAGCAGTAGACCTAAGGAACAGCCTCGGGAGACCCAGTACTTC. The chain couples TRBV2 to TRBJ2-5; D gene ambiguous. Germline V gene lookup returns CDR1 SNHLY and CDR2 FYNNEI. V lost 5 bases and J lost 5, with 21 bases in between. CDR3 length equals 16 residues.